This TCR beta chain was retrieved from a study of type 1 and type 2 diabetes patients. General observations from the study: Type 2 diabetes and control samples shared highly correlated V and J usage, averaging approximately 0.97. Highly-expanded CD4+ clones were few in type 2 diabetes, median one, more than 3.5% of reads.

Turning to this clonotype: Its antigen is not identified.

The CDR3 spans 14 residues. Per germline, CDR1 GTSNPN and CDR2 SVGIG (reference sequence). Trimming cost V 1 base and J 3 bases, with 12 bases left between them. Amplification started from genomic DNA. Amplification of the beta chain CDR3 used 30 forward and 13 reverse multiplex primers. TCRdb re-derived calls from the multiplex PCR reads in MiXCR, one entry per CDR3 protein. The table has some 250,000 distinct CDR3 sequences, roughly 44% seen once. The sequencing sample was made of peripheral blood mononuclear cells (PBMCs). The chain recombines TRBV30 with TRBJ1-2; D remains ambiguous. The TCR comes from a man younger than 30 with type 2 diabetes. The CDR3 here is CAWSGSGVYYGYTF. The CDR3 DNA reads TGTGCCTGGAGTGGCTCAGGAGTCTACTATGGCTACACCTTC.